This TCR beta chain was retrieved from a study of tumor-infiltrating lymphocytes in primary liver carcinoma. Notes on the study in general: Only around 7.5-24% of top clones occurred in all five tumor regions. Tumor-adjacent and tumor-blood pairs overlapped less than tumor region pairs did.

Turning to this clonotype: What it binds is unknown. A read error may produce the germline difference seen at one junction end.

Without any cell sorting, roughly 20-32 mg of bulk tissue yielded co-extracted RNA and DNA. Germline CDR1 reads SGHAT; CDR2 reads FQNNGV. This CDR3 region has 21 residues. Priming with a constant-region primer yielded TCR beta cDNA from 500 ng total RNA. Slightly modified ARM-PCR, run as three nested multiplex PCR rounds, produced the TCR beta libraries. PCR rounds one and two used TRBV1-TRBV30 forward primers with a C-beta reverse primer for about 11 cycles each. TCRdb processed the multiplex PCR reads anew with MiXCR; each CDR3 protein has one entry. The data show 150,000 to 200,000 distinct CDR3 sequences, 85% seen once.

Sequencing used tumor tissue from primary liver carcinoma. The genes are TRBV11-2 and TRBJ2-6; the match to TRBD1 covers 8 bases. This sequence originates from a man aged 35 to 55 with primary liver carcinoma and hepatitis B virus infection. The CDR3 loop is CASSMGGDRGIFLSGANVLSF. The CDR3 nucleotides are TGTGCCAGCAGTATGGGGGGAGACAGGGGCATTTTCCTCTCTGGGGCCAACGTCCTGAGTTTC.